Below, 25 T cell receptor beta chains from the same sample are listed, as sequenced in a study of blood T cell repertoires in COVID-19. Data came from immunoSEQ multiplex PCR; TCRdb stores just in-frame clones and leaves some out. The data contain approximately 150,000 clones, roughly 87% of them seen just once; the ten biggest clones take up around 1.5%. Sequencing used peripheral blood. Receptors originate from a human donor in a cohort sampled during active COVID-19.

This sequence joins TRBV5-1 and TRBJ2-7; 7 bases align to TRBD1. Trimming at V came to 4 bases and at J to 2 bases, leaving 3 bases not matched to a gene. There are 13 residues in the CDR3. The germline V gene has CDR1 SGHRS and CDR2 YFSETQ. The CDR3 bases are TGCGCCAGCAGCCTGCAGGGGGCCTACGAGCAGTACTTC. It translates to CASSLQGAYEQYF. The variable domain in full, with the rest retrieved from reference TRBV5-1 and TRBJ2-7, is KAGVTQTPRYLIKTRGQQVTLSCSPISGHRSVSWYQQTPGQGLQFLFEYFSETQRNKGNFPGRFSGRQFSNSRSEMNVSTLELGDSALYLCASSLQGAYEQYFGPGTRLTVT.

The chain uses TRBV6-5 and TRBJ2-1, with D perhaps TRBD2 (6 bases). V gave up 6 bases and J gave up 10 bases, with 16 bases separating them. The CDR3 extends over 13 amino acids. Germline V gene data show CDR1 as MNHEY and CDR2 as SVGAGI. The CDR3 bases are TGTGCCAGCAGCTCCCTAGGGCGGGGAGAGCAGTTCTTC. Encoded protein: CASSSLGRGEQFF.

This clone was observed once. The chain couples TRBV12-3 or TRBV12-4 to TRBJ1-1, with 8 positions matching TRBD1. Unmatched junction bases numbered 4, after V lost 6 bases and J lost 7 bases. The CDR3 has 12 amino acids. The DNA of the CDR3 is TGTGCCAGCAGCCAACAGGGGGTTGAAGCTTTCTTT. This sequence encodes CASSQQGVEAFF.

This rearrangement joins TRBV13 to TRBJ2-5, with D possibly TRBD2 on 6 matching bases. With 4 bases removed from V and 2 bases from J, the gap between germline ends came to 23 bases. The germline CDR1 and CDR2 sequences are PRHDT and FYEKMQ (reference sequence). The CDR3 is 18 residues long. CDR3 in DNA: TGTGCCAGCAGCTACTACGCCCCCGGGACGGCGGGGCAAGAGACCCAGTACTTC. Translating gives CASSYYAPGTAGQETQYF. The whole variable domain, filled in from reference TRBV13 and TRBJ2-5, reads AAGVIQSPRHLIKEKRETATLKCYPIPRHDTVYWYQQGPGQDPQFLISFYEKMQSDKGSIPDRFSAQQFSDYHSELNMSSLELGDSALYFCASSYYAPGTAGQETQYFGPGTRLLVL.

The rearrangement links TRBV7-2 to TRBJ1-2; TRBD1 might be the D (5 bases). Germline V gives CDR1 SGHTA, CDR2 FQGNSA. This CDR3 has 13 amino acids. Trimming shortened V by 2 bases and J by 7 bases, and 11 bases separated the two germline ends. The CDR3 DNA reads as TGTGCCAGCAGCTTACTGGACGGGGGTGGCTACACCTTC. This translates into CASSLLDGGGYTF. Filled out from reference TRBV7-2 and TRBJ1-2, the complete variable domain reads GAGVSQSPSNKVTEKGKDVELRCDPISGHTALYWYRQSLGQGLEFLIYFQGNSAPDKSGLPSDRFSAERTGGSVSTLTIQRTQQEDSAVYLCASSLLDGGGYTFGSGTRLTVV.

This clone occurred a few times. The chain carries TRBV9 and TRBJ2-1; D may be TRBD2 (6 bases). Trimming took off 4 bases at V and 0 bases at J, with 8 bases between the two ends. There are 14 residues in the CDR3. Germline lookup yields CDR1 SGDLS and CDR2 YYNGEE. The CDR3 loop reads CASSRGNSYNEQFF. CDR3 in DNA: TGTGCCAGCAGCCGGGGGAACTCCTACAATGAGCAGTTCTTC.

CDR3 sequence reads: CSASHLAGSSGANVLTF. The CDR3, as DNA: TGCAGTGCTAGTCACCTAGCGGGGAGCTCTGGGGCCAACGTCCTGACTTTC. The chain uses TRBV20-1 and TRBJ2-6; 9 bases agree with TRBD2. Per germline, CDR1 DFQATT and CDR2 SNEGSKA (reference sequence). V trimming: 3 bases; J trimming: 0 bases; junction bases outside the gene matches: 6. CDR3 size: 17 residues.

This chain links TRBV7-2 with TRBJ1-2, with D possibly TRBD1 on 5 matching bases. V lost 1 base and J lost 4, with 10 bases in between. This CDR3 comprises 14 residues. Germline V gives CDR1 SGHTA, CDR2 FQGNSA. Here the CDR3 reads CASSLGTGPYGYTF. As DNA, the CDR3 is TGTGCCAGCAGCTTAGGAACAGGCCCCTATGGCTACACCTTC.

The J gene is TRBJ1-5, the V gene TRBV6-5, with 7 bases lining up with TRBD1. Germline CDR1 is MNHEY and CDR2 is SVGAGI. V gave up 0 bases and J gave up 4 bases; unmatched junction bases: 3. The CDR3 is 15 residues long. The CDR3 DNA reads as TGTGCCAGCAGTTACTCAGGGGGCCCTAATCAGCCCCAGCATTTT. It encodes CASSYSGGPNQPQHF.

V usage is TRBV4-2 and J usage is TRBJ2-6; the D gene is possibly TRBD2 (5 bases). This CDR3 is 15 amino acids long. Germline-derived CDR1 and CDR2 are LGHNA and YNFKEQ. The V end lost 2 bases, the J end lost 12 bases, and 17 bases lay between the germline ends. CDR3 loop: CASSQLGESRSVLTF. CDR3 coding DNA: TGTGCCAGCAGCCAACTCGGGGAGTCTAGGAGCGTCCTGACTTTC.

The rearrangement uses TRBV5-1 and TRBJ1-3; no firm D call. Trimming took off 0 bases at V and 2 bases at J, with 9 bases between the two ends. This CDR3 region has 15 residues. Germline V gene data show CDR1 as SGHRS and CDR2 as YFSETQ. CDR3 coding DNA: TGCGCCAGCAGCTTGGGCAGGATGACTGGAAACACCATATATTTT. This encodes CASSLGRMTGNTIYF.

J is TRBJ2-2 and V is TRBV6-6; no firm D call. Germline lookup yields CDR1 MNHNY and CDR2 SVGAGI (reference sequence). The CDR3 extends over 13 amino acids. V shed 4 bases and J shed 4 bases, with 7 bases lying between them. The CDR3 DNA follows: TGTGCCAGCAGTTTATCAGTCACCGGGGAGCTGTTTTTT. Protein sequence: CASSLSVTGELFF.

V is TRBV2 and J is TRBJ2-1, with D maybe TRBD2 (7 bases). The ends were cut back, 6 bases at V and 4 bases at J, with 16 bases in the middle. This CDR3 comprises 15 residues. Germline loops: CDR1 SNHLY, CDR2 FYNNEI. The CDR3 region has the DNA TGTGCCAGCAGCGTAAGGGGGGGCGGATACAATGAGCAGTTCTTC. This gives the protein CASSVRGGGYNEQFF.

This chain connects TRBV2 to TRBJ2-2; perhaps TRBD2 as D (6 bases). The CDR3 sequence is 15 residues long. V dropped 6 bases and J dropped 8 bases, with 19 bases sitting between them. Germline V gene data show CDR1 as SNHLY and CDR2 as FYNNEI. The CDR3 region has the DNA TGTGCCAGCAGGCCCCGCACCAGCCGGGGGGGGGAGCTGTTTTTT. Its translation: CASRPRTSRGGELFF.

The rearrangement uses TRBV5-6 and TRBJ1-6; 11 bases match TRBD1. The CDR3 runs to 17 residues. The germline gives CDR1 SGHDT, CDR2 YYEEEE. J lost 6 bases, V lost 0 bases, and 5 bases had no gene match. CDR3 nucleotides: TGTGCCAGCAGCTTGGCCGGACAGGGGGCGGGTAATTCACCCCTCCACTTT. As protein: CASSLAGQGAGNSPLHF. Full variable domain (remainder filled in from reference TRBV5-6 and TRBJ1-6): DAGVTQSPTHLIKTRGQQVTLRCSPKSGHDTVSWYQQALGQGPQFIFQYYEEEERQRGNFPDRFSGHQFPNYSSELNVNALLLGDSALYLCASSLAGQGAGNSPLHFGNGTRLTVT.

This rearrangement joins TRBV7-2 to TRBJ1-2; D remains unclear. The CDR3 has 12 amino acids. V gave up 1 base and J gave up 10 bases, with 10 bases separating them. The germline V gene encodes CDR1 SGHTA and CDR2 FQGNSA. CDR3 sequence reads: CASSLDLGAYTF. The DNA for the CDR3 is TGTGCCAGCAGCTTAGATCTGGGAGCCTACACCTTC.

The chain combines TRBV7-2 with TRBJ2-3, with 9 bases lining up with TRBD2. The CDR3 sequence is 15 residues long. J was trimmed by 0 bases and V by 3 bases; bases with no gene match: 1. Germline V CDR1 and CDR2: SGHTA, FQGNSA. The CDR3, as DNA: TGTGCCAGCAGCTTTAGCGGGGGAAGCACAGATACGCAGTATTTT. Amino acid sequence: CASSFSGGSTDTQYF.

This chain joins TRBV5-1 and TRBJ1-1, with D unresolved. Trimming removed 0 bases at V and 4 bases at J, with 16 bases between. Germline CDR1 SGHRS, CDR2 YFSETQ. This CDR3 region has 16 residues. CDR3 in amino acids: CASSLAPGWVGTEAFF. The CDR3 coding sequence is TGCGCCAGCAGCTTGGCCCCGGGTTGGGTGGGCACTGAAGCTTTCTTT.

The rearrangement uses TRBV30 and TRBJ2-5; TRBD1 might be the D (6 bases). The CDR3 is 11 residues long. The germline gives CDR1 GTSNPN, CDR2 SVGIG (reference sequence). Trimming pared 4 bases from V and 4 bases from J, leaving 7 bases between. Here the CDR3 DNA reads TGTGCCTGGACCAGGGGAGAGACCCAGTACTTC. Translating it yields CAWTRGETQYF.

The CDR3 reads CASSLLNTEAFF. CDR3 DNA sequence: TGTGCCAGCAGCTTGCTCAACACTGAAGCTTTCTTT. V gene TRBV5-5 combines with J gene TRBJ1-1; D call uncertain. This CDR3 is built from 12 residues. Germline assignment: CDR1 SGHKS and CDR2 YYEKEE (reference sequence). V was clipped by 1 base and J by 2 bases, with 3 bases between them.

V and J are TRBV13 and TRBJ2-6; D gene uncertain. Between the trimmed V and J ends, which lost 3 bases and 0 bases, there was a span of 3 bases. Per the germline V gene, CDR1 is PRHDT and CDR2 is FYEKMQ (reference sequence). This CDR3 has 14 residues. The CDR3 coding sequence is TGTGCCAGCAGCTTTAGCTCTGGGGCCAACGTCCTGACTTTC. It encodes CASSFSSGANVLTF.

The chain joins TRBV11-2 to TRBJ2-1; 14 bases are shared with TRBD2. J was trimmed by 5 bases and V by 5 bases; bases with no gene match: 5. This CDR3 region has 16 residues. Germline assignment: CDR1 SGHAT and CDR2 FQNNGV. CDR3 region: CASSHLTSGGDNEQFF. The CDR3, as DNA: TGTGCCAGCAGCCATTTGACTAGCGGGGGGGACAATGAGCAGTTCTTC.

J is TRBJ2-5 and V is TRBV4-2, with 10 bases lining up with TRBD1. Germline trimming cut 4 bases from V and 4 bases from J; bases unmatched to any gene: 3. This CDR3 region has 14 residues. CDR1 LGHNA and CDR2 YNFKEQ come from the germline V gene. The CDR3 bases are TGTGCCAGCAGCCGACAGGGGGCGGGAGAGACCCAGTACTTC. Translated: CASSRQGAGETQYF.

The V call is TRBV7-2, the J call TRBJ2-7, with 10 nucleotides matching TRBD2. In germline, CDR1 is SGHTA, CDR2 FQGNSA. This CDR3 region has 15 residues. The V segment lost 5 bases and the J segment 0 bases; nucleotides outside the gene matches: 4. CDR3 DNA: TGTGCCAGCAGCCTAACTAGCGGGGACTCCTACGAGCAGTACTTC. This sequence encodes CASSLTSGDSYEQYF.

The chain uses TRBV4-2 and TRBJ1-5; D remains unclear. The CDR3 runs 15 residues. Trimming left V 3 bases short and J 2 bases short, with 11 bases between. CDR1 LGHNA and CDR2 YNFKEQ come from the germline V gene. DNA for the CDR3: TGTGCCAGCAGCCAGGCGGGATTCGGCAATCAGCCCCAGCATTTT. Protein: CASSQAGFGNQPQHF.